This entry lists 8 T cell receptor beta chains sequenced from one sample in a study of vaccination and CD4 T cells after COVID-19. The treatment denotes: approximately nine-day PBMC culture with coronavirus spike peptide pools or control peptides (ViraFEST assay). CD4+ T cells that had been cultured provided DNA sequenced with the Oncomine TCR Beta short-read assay. TCRdb reprocessed the PCR reads with MiXCR, giving one entry per CDR3 protein. The table records approximately 2,300 distinct CDR3 sequences, about 25% of them present only once. For these TCRs, the target antigens are not known. The sequenced sample was CD4+ T cells from blood, cultured in vitro, obtained after SARS-CoV-2 vaccination. Source of these receptors: a human donor who had recovered from COVID-19.

The chain has TRBV4-2 and TRBJ1-5; the D gene is possibly TRBD1 (5 bases). The CDR3 loop spans 15 amino acids. Germline V gene sequence: CDR1 LGHNA, CDR2 YNFKEQ. Trimming pared 4 bases from V and 5 bases from J, leaving 15 bases between. CDR3 nucleotides: TGTGCCAGCAGCCTTATCACGGGGGGGGATCAGCCCCAGCATTTT. Its translation is CASSLITGGDQPQHF.

The chain has TRBV28 and TRBJ2-1; 8 positions match TRBD2. There are 16 residues in the CDR3. V trimming: 6 bases; J trimming: 0 bases; junction bases outside the gene matches: 7. The germline V gene has CDR1 MDHEN and CDR2 SYDVKM. Here the CDR3 DNA reads TGTGCCAGCAGCTCTCGGGGGGGGAGCTCCTACAATGAGCAGTTCTTC. It encodes CASSSRGGSSYNEQFF.

The chain joins TRBV28 to TRBJ1-5; weak D call: TRBD1 (5 bases). The V gene lost 5 bases and the J gene lost 6 bases, with 17 bases spanning the gap. This CDR3 comprises 15 residues. CDR1 is MDHEN, CDR2 SYDVKM, per germline. CDR3 sequence reads: CASSLTREMGQPQHF. CDR3 DNA: TGTGCCAGCAGTCTTACCAGGGAGATGGGTCAGCCCCAGCATTTT. The full variable domain, with the rest looked up from reference TRBV28 and TRBJ1-5, is DVKVTQSSRYLVKRTGEKVFLECVQDMDHENMFWYRQDPGLGLRLIYFSYDVKMKEKGDIPEGYSVSREKKERFSLILESASTNQTSMYLCASSLTREMGQPQHFGDGTRLSIL.

V gene TRBV6-1 combines with J gene TRBJ1-5; unclear D gene. This CDR3 has 15 amino acids. Deletions cut 6 bases from V and 0 bases from J, with 12 bases between. The germline gives CDR1 MNHNS, CDR2 SASEGT. The CDR3 DNA reads as TGTGCCAGCAGCTTAAGCCGGTATAGCAATCAGCCCCAGCATTTT. Translated: CASSLSRYSNQPQHF.

This chain links TRBV6-5 with TRBJ1-1; tentatively, D is TRBD1 (6 bases). Germline V gene lookup returns CDR1 MNHEY and CDR2 SVGAGI. The V gene lost 0 bases and the J gene lost 5 bases, with 13 bases spanning the gap. The CDR3 extends over 15 amino acids. CDR3: CASSYSFRGLTEAFF. The CDR3 DNA is TGTGCCAGCAGTTACTCGTTCAGGGGATTAACTGAAGCTTTCTTT.

V gene TRBV28 combines with J gene TRBJ2-7, with a tentative D call TRBD1 (5 bases). Trimming took 7 bases from V and 4 from J, leaving 14 bases between them. CDR1 and CDR2 (germline): MDHEN, SYDVKM. CDR3 size: 13 residues. CDR3 in DNA: TGTGCCAGCAAGTTTACAGGCGATTACGAGCAGTACTTC. This translates into CASKFTGDYEQYF.

This clonotype occurred once. The chain is built from TRBV7-2 and TRBJ1-1; D is undetermined. This CDR3 is built from 16 residues. CDR1 and CDR2 (germline): SGHTA, FQGNSA. V lost 1 base and J lost 2, with 14 bases in between. The CDR3 DNA follows: TGTGCCAGCAGCTTAGATATGTCCGGCGGAAACACTGAAGCTTTCTTT. It translates to CASSLDMSGGNTEAFF.

Only a few counts were recorded for this clonotype. V and J are TRBV6-5 and TRBJ1-1; unclear D gene. Germline V gene lookup returns CDR1 MNHEY and CDR2 SVGAGI. The CDR3 loop spans 13 amino acids. V was cut by 2 bases and J by 5 bases, with 9 bases left in between. CDR3 region: CASSYPTSTEAFF. CDR3 nucleotide sequence: TGTGCCAGCAGTTACCCGACGTCGACTGAAGCTTTCTTT.